This T cell receptor beta chain was recorded in a study of blood T cell repertoires in COVID-19. Original data processing: Amplification of reference gene primers was used by the study to estimate nucleated cell counts. Sequencing used immunoSEQ multiplex PCR; TCRdb keeps in-frame clones, though not all of them. V, J and clone size were drawn from that table, and D and trimming were deduced from the DNA. The table shows about 240,000 clones, with about 82% occurring only once. Germline-derived CDR1 and CDR2 are SGHRS and YFSETQ. This CDR3 is built from 16 residues. Between the trimmed V and J ends, which lost 4 bases and 1 base, there was a span of 17 bases.

The sample comprised peripheral blood. The rearrangement uses TRBV5-1 and TRBJ1-2; D may be TRBD1 (6 bases). This clonotype originated in a man aged 50-60 years with COVID-19, enrolled during active disease. CDR3 DNA sequence: TGCGCCAGCAGCCCGTCACCGGGACAATTTAACTATGGCTACACCTTC. Translation: CASSPSPGQFNYGYTF.